This T cell receptor (beta chain) derives from a study of radiation and T cells in renal cell carcinoma. Notes on the study in general: From baseline, blood top tumor clonotypes peaked at 2 weeks post-radiation.

Measured with immunoSEQ multiplex PCR; TCRdb has only the in-frame clones, and not every one. This table has around 99,000 clones, roughly 88% appearing once. Concerning this clone: The target antigen is unknown.

As for time point: blood 4 weeks post-SBRT, at nephrectomy. Stated treatment: 15 Gy SBRT to primary tumor, nephrectomy 4 weeks later. Nephrectomy followed 15 Gy stereotactic body radiation by 4 weeks. Germline V lookup: CDR1 ENHRY, CDR2 SYGVKD. Trimming cost V 4 bases and J 2 bases, with 6 bases left between them. The CDR3 sequence is 12 residues long. This sequence originates from a man aged 55 to 70 with renal cell carcinoma. Sequencing used blood, obtained from a patient whose treatment included radiotherapy and nephrectomy. The chain combines TRBV10-3 with TRBJ2-7; D remains unclear. The CDR3 DNA sequence: TGTGCCATCAGTGGCTCGCCCTACGAGCAGTACTTC. Translating gives CAISGSPYEQYF.